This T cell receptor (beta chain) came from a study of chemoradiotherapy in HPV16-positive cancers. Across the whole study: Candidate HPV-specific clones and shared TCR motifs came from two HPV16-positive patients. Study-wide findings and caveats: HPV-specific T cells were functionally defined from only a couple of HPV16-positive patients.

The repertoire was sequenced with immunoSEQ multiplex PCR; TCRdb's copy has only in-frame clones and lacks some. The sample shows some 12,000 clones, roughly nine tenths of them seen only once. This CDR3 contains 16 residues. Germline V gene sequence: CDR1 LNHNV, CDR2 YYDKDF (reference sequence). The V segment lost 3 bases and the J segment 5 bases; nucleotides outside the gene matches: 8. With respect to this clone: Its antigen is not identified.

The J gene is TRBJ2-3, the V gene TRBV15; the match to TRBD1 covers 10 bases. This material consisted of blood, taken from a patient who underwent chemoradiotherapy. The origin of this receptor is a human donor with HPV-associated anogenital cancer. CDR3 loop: CATSRGLDRGGDTQYF. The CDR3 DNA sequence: TGTGCCACCAGCAGGGGGCTGGACAGGGGGGGAGATACGCAGTATTTT.